Described below is a single TCR beta chain sequence and its context. Its antigen is not known. Vbeta (60) and Jbeta (13) primers were used in the PCR. The protocol was immunoSEQ multiplex PCR, while the TCRdb copy is restricted to in-frame clones and leaves out a portion. The sample consists of 100,000 or so clones, more than 65% of them appearing once. V shed 7 bases and J shed 10 bases, with 20 bases lying between them. The length of the CDR3 is 14 residues. Germline CDR1 and CDR2: SGHRS and YFSETQ. These data are taken from a study of cytomegalovirus exposure and HLA in healthy donors. Whole-study results and caveats: Certain sequence variants were highly shared and formed a cluster, and this cluster was likely a sequencing artifact. Most TCR sequences were rare, but some public TCRs occurred in many donors.

Input material: PBMCs. The clonotype originates from a man aged 30 to 39 in good health and CMV-seronegative. The chain employs TRBV5-1 and TRBJ1-4; possible D gene TRBD1, 5 bases. CDR3 coding DNA: TGCGCCAGCGGGAAGGACATGTTAGCTGGAAAACTGTTTTTT. Translated: CASGKDMLAGKLFF. Full variable domain (missing parts from reference TRBV5-1 and TRBJ1-4): KAGVTQTPRYLIKTRGQQVTLSCSPISGHRSVSWYQQTPGQGLQFLFEYFSETQRNKGNFPGRFSGRQFSNSRSEMNVSTLELGDSALYLCASGKDMLAGKLFFGSGTQLSVL.